The subject of this entry is one T cell receptor beta chain. Its matching antigen is unknown. Profiled with immunoSEQ multiplex PCR; TCRdb holds only in-frame clones, not every one. The table lists 13,000 or so clones, more than 90% of them singletons, with 7.8% in the top ten. The source of the sample is a study of T cell clonotyping in hematopoietic cell transplantation. Recipient blood drawn about 28 days pretransplant and days 30, 100, 180 after. General study findings and limits: At the given depth, recipient repertoires were over 95% de novo clonotypes.

This TCR was recovered from a female patient aged 50-59 years who had an allogeneic stem cell transplant from an unrelated donor, so the T cells may come from the graft donor. Some clones in this sample may be carry-over from other donors' samples. The input for sequencing was PBMCs, taken 100 days after allogeneic stem cell transplant.

The CDR3 DNA is TGTGCCACCAAGGACAGGGGCCCTTTTCAGTACTTC. This codes for CATKDRGPFQYF. The rearrangement uses TRBV2 and TRBJ2-7; 9 bases are a match to TRBD1. V was clipped by 10 bases and J by 10 bases; unmatched bases: 11. The CDR3 length is 12 residues. Germline CDR1 is SNHLY and CDR2 is FYNNEI.